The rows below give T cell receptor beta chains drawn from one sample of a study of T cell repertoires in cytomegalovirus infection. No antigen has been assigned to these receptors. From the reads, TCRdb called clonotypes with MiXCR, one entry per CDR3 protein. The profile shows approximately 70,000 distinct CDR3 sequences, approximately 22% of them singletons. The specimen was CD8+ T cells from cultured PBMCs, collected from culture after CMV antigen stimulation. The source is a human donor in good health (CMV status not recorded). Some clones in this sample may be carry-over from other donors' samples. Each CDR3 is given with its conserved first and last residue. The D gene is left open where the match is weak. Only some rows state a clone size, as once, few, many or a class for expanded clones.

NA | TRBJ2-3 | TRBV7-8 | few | CASLTRESASSTDTQYF | TGTGCCAGCTTGACTCGGGAGTCGGCCTCTAGCACAGATACGCAGTATTTT
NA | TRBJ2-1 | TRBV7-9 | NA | CASSFSGTNEQFF | TGTGCCAGCAGCTTTTCAGGGACCAATGAGCAGTTCTTC
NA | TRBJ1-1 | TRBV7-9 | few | CASSQGHGTEAFF | TGTGCCAGCAGCCAGGGGCATGGGACTGAAGCTTTCTTT
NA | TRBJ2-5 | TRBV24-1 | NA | CATSDFSWVSAQETQYF | TGTGCCACCAGTGATTTTAGCTGGGTGTCGGCGCAAGAGACCCAGTACTTC
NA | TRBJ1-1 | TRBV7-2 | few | CASSLIYGEAFF | TGTGCCAGCAGCTTAATCTATGGTGAAGCTTTCTTT
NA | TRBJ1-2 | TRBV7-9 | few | CASSLIKAHGYTF | TGTGCCAGCAGCTTAATCAAGGCTCATGGCTACACCTTC
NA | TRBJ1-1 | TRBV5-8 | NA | CASSLQDMNTEAFF | TGTGCCAGCAGCTTGCAGGACATGAACACTGAAGCTTTCTTT
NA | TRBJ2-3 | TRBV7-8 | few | CASSLRTISPDTQYF | TGTGCCAGCAGCTTAAGGACTATTAGCCCAGATACGCAGTATTTT
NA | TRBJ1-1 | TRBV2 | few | CASILPGGGMNTEAFF | TGTGCCAGCATCCTTCCGGGCGGGGGAATGAACACTGAAGCTTTCTTT
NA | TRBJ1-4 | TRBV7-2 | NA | CASSLRVFRRAQEKLFF | TGTGCCAGCAGCTTACGGGTCTTCAGGAGGGCCCAGGAAAAACTGTTTTTT
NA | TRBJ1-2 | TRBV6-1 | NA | CASTLSLTDVNRKANYGYTF | TGTGCCAGCACTCTCTCACTCACGGACGTTAACAGAAAAGCTAACTATGGCTACACCTTC
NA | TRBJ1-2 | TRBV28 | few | CASSLSPEANYGYTF | TGTGCCAGCAGTTTGAGTCCGGAAGCTAACTATGGCTACACCTTC
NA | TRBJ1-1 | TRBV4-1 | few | CASSPRVGGTEAFF | TGCGCCAGCAGCCCCAGGGTAGGGGGCACTGAAGCTTTCTTT
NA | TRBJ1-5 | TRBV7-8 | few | CASSSGGRSEPQHF | TGTGCCAGCAGCTCTGGCGGCCGAAGTGAGCCCCAGCATTTT
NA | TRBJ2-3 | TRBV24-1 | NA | CATSGASLKTDTQYF | TGTGCCACCAGTGGTGCATCGCTCAAAACAGATACGCAGTATTTT
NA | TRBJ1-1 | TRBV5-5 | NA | CASSPEGGPMNTEAFF | TGTGCCAGCAGCCCTGAGGGGGGGCCGATGAACACTGAAGCTTTCTTT
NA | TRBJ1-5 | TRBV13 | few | CASSFRTSNQPQHF | TGTGCCAGCAGCTTCCGGACTTCGAATCAGCCCCAGCATTTT
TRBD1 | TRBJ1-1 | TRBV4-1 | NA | CASSQGGSIRGTTEAFF | TGCGCCAGCAGCCAAGGGGGATCTATCAGGGGGACCACTGAAGCTTTCTTT
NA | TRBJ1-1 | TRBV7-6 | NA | CASSGNRVTEAFF | TGTGCCAGCAGCGGAAACAGGGTCACTGAAGCTTTCTTT
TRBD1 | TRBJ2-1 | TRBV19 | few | CASSPFQPGQLYNEQFF | TGTGCCAGTAGCCCCTTCCAACCGGGACAGCTCTACAATGAGCAGTTCTTC
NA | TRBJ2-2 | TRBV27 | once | CDSSFFGTGGTGELFF | TGTGACAGCAGTTTTTTTGGGACCGGAGGGACCGGGGAGCTGTTTTTT
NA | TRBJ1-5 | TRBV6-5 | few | CASSYRPYSNQPQHF | TGTGCCAGCAGTTATAGGCCTTATAGCAATCAGCCCCAGCATTTT
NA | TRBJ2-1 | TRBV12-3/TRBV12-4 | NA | CASSRTREQFF | TGTGCCAGCAGCCGTACCCGGGAGCAGTTCTTC
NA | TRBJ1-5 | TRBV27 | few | CASREVGGDQPQHF | TGTGCCAGCAGAGAAGTTGGGGGGGATCAGCCCCAGCATTTT
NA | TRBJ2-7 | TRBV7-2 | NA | CASSLIPRDEQYF | TGTGCCAGCAGCTTAATTCCCAGGGACGAGCAGTACTTC
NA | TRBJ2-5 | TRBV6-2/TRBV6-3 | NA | CASSYYRSQETQYF | TGTGCCAGCAGTTATTACAGGAGCCAAGAGACCCAGTACTTC
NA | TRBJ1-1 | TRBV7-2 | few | CASSWGISLGEAFF | TGTGCCAGCAGCTGGGGAATCTCCCTGGGTGAAGCTTTCTTT